The 2 T cell receptor beta chains below all came from one sample that was sequenced in a study of OX40 agonist ivuxolimab in advanced cancers. Clones were sequenced by immunoSEQ multiplex PCR, and TCRdb holds only the in-frame ones, with some missing. Of 75,000 to 100,000 clones in the sample, about 90% were seen once. Specimen: CD4+ or CD8+ T cells sorted from blood, collected in a trial of the OX40 agonist ivuxolimab. These receptors were obtained from an adult with an advanced solid tumor such as melanoma, head and neck, liver or kidney cancer.

About this clone itself: Different DNA sequences within this sample yield the same CDR3. The chain is built from TRBV7-9 and TRBJ1-4; D uncertain. The CDR3 runs to 15 residues. V was shortened by 1 base and J by 7 bases, with 13 bases between the two germline ends. Germline V lookup: CDR1 SEHNR, CDR2 FQNEAQ (reference sequence). For the CDR3, the DNA is TGTGCCAGCAGCTTAGATGGCCCCCCACGTGAAAAACTGTTTTTT. Encoded protein: CASSLDGPPREKLFF.

The rearrangement links TRBV2 to TRBJ1-2; D remains ambiguous. Germline CDR1 is SNHLY and CDR2 is FYNNEI. This CDR3 contains 13 residues. Trimming took off 4 bases at V and 12 bases at J, with 18 bases between the two ends. The DNA for the CDR3 is TGTGCCAGCAGTGTTGAGACAACCAAGACTGACACCTTC. This encodes CASSVETTKTDTF.